The sequence of this T cell receptor beta chain was determined in a study of CD8+CD57+ T cells in acquired aplastic anemia. This clonotype was seen ten or more times. Both TCR beta VDJ combination and CDR3 sequence profiling were carried out. Genomic DNA was the template for this profiling. TCRdb itself ran the reads through MiXCR, one entry per CDR3 protein. The repertoire consists of some 180,000 distinct CDR3 sequences, with around half occurring once and the leading ten covering approximately 2.9%. The CDR3 totals 13 residues. Trimming removed 5 bases from V and 6 bases from J, with 14 bases in between. CDR1 and CDR2 from the germline V gene are LNHDA and SQIVND (reference sequence).

Sequencing was done on a sample of sorted CD4+, CD8+, or CD8+CD57+ T cells (not recorded which) from PBMCs. The source of this sequence is a human donor in good health. V is TRBV19 and J is TRBJ2-7; D call uncertain. The DNA for the CDR3 is TGTGCCAGTAGTCTGACCCTAAATGCCGAGCAGTACTTC. Protein sequence: CASSLTLNAEQYF.